The rows below give T cell receptor beta chains drawn from one sample of a study of blood T cell repertoires in COVID-19. Here immunoSEQ multiplex PCR was the method, and the copy in TCRdb shows in-frame clones only, minus some. Altogether fewer than 100,000 clones are present, approximately 85% being singletons, with the ten largest covering 9.6%. Source material: peripheral blood. Receptor source: a man aged 45-65 years with COVID-19, enrolled during active disease. Each CDR3 is given with its conserved first and last residue. Fields, in order: J gene, V gene, clone size, D gene, CDR3 protein, CDR3 DNA. D genes are given only for firm matches. Only some rows state a clone size, as once, few, many or a class for expanded clones.

J: TRBJ1-2
V: TRBV6-5
size: .
D: .
CDR3: CASSRNLDKNHGYTF
DNA: TGTGCCAGCAGCAGAAACCTGGACAAGAACCATGGCTACACCTTC

J: TRBJ1-3
V: TRBV5-1
size: .
D: .
CDR3: CASSDPSRLSGNTIYF
DNA: TGCGCCAGCAGCGACCCATCCAGGCTCTCTGGAAACACCATATATTTT

J: TRBJ1-4
V: TRBV27
size: .
D: TRBD1
CDR3: CASSQLRGTWTGGNEKLFF
DNA: TGTGCCAGCAGTCAGTTACGAGGAACCTGGACAGGTGGCAATGAAAAACTGTTTTTT

J: TRBJ2-7
V: TRBV27
size: few
D: TRBD1
CDR3: CASWDSLSYEQYF
DNA: TGTGCCAGCTGGGACAGCCTTTCCTACGAGCAGTACTTC

J: TRBJ2-5
V: TRBV5-1
size: .
D: TRBD2
CDR3: CASSLGLAGGPQETQYF
DNA: TGCGCCAGCAGCTTGGGGCTAGCGGGAGGGCCCCAAGAGACCCAGTACTTC

J: TRBJ2-1
V: TRBV9
size: .
D: TRBD2
CDR3: CASSAEPGLAAHEQFF
DNA: TGTGCCAGCAGCGCTGAACCGGGACTAGCGGCACATGAGCAGTTCTTC

J: TRBJ1-4
V: TRBV7-8
size: .
D: TRBD1
CDR3: CASSWGTALNEKLFF
DNA: TGTGCCAGCAGCTGGGGGACAGCATTAAATGAAAAACTGTTTTTT

J: TRBJ1-4
V: TRBV11-2
size: .
D: TRBD1
CDR3: CASSLQGPINEKLFF
DNA: TGTGCCAGCAGCCTACAGGGGCCCATTAATGAAAAACTGTTTTTT

J: TRBJ2-3
V: TRBV11-2
size: .
D: TRBD2
CDR3: CASSSGGGGDTQYF
DNA: TGTGCCAGCAGCTCGGGAGGGGGAGGAGATACGCAGTATTTT

J: TRBJ1-4
V: TRBV10-2
size: .
D: TRBD1
CDR3: CASRETGGQEKLFF
DNA: TGCGCCAGCAGAGAGACAGGGGGTCAAGAAAAACTGTTTTTT

J: TRBJ2-1
V: TRBV6-6
size: .
D: .
CDR3: CASSIENEQFF
DNA: TGTGCCAGCAGTATAGAAAATGAGCAGTTCTTC

J: TRBJ2-7
V: TRBV2
size: .
D: TRBD1
CDR3: CASSDGTGIRQYF
DNA: TGTGCCAGCAGCGATGGGACAGGGATACGGCAGTACTTC

J: TRBJ1-2
V: TRBV28
size: .
D: .
CDR3: CASSLGSLYGYTF
DNA: TGTGCCAGCAGTTTGGGCAGCCTCTATGGCTACACCTTC

J: TRBJ2-1
V: TRBV6-5
size: few
D: .
CDR3: CASSPGLEQFF
DNA: TGTGCCAGCAGCCCGGGTCTTGAGCAGTTCTTC

J: TRBJ2-3
V: TRBV5-1
size: .
D: .
CDR3: CASSLAGTAGTDTQYF
DNA: TGCGCCAGCAGCTTGGCCGGGACTGCCGGCACAGATACGCAGTATTTT

J: TRBJ2-7
V: TRBV12-2
size: .
D: .
CDR3: CASRLERVTGPPEQYF
DNA: TGTGCAAGTCGCTTAGAAAGGGTGACAGGGCCCCCCGAGCAGTACTTC

J: TRBJ2-2
V: TRBV9
size: .
D: .
CDR3: CASSRGVGELFF
DNA: TGTGCCAGCAGTAGGGGTGTCGGGGAGCTGTTTTTT

J: TRBJ2-2
V: TRBV28
size: .
D: TRBD1
CDR3: CASSRRGQANTGELFF
DNA: TGTGCCAGCAGCCGCAGGGGACAGGCGAACACCGGGGAGCTGTTTTTT

J: TRBJ2-7
V: TRBV2
size: once
D: TRBD1
CDR3: CASSGDRVYEQYF
DNA: TGTGCCAGCAGTGGAGACAGGGTCTACGAGCAGTACTTC

J: TRBJ1-4
V: TRBV9
size: .
D: TRBD1
CDR3: CASILGQGTPTTNEKLFF
DNA: TGTGCCAGCATCTTGGGACAGGGGACACCTACAACTAATGAAAAACTGTTTTTT

J: TRBJ2-7
V: TRBV7-3
size: .
D: TRBD2
CDR3: CASSPGGGISYEQYF
DNA: TGTGCCAGCAGCCCTGGCGGGGGGATCTCCTACGAGCAGTACTTC

J: TRBJ2-1
V: TRBV27
size: .
D: TRBD2
CDR3: CASSLAPISGGNVDEQFF
DNA: TGTGCCAGCAGTTTAGCCCCCATTAGCGGGGGCAATGTGGATGAGCAGTTCTTC

J: TRBJ2-7
V: TRBV27
size: .
D: .
CDR3: CASSLPGNEQYF
DNA: TGTGCCAGCAGTTTGCCCGGGAACGAGCAGTACTTC

J: TRBJ2-3
V: TRBV20-1
size: .
D: TRBD2
CDR3: CSASPLAGFTDTQYF
DNA: TGCAGTGCTAGTCCTCTAGCGGGATTCACAGATACGCAGTATTTT

J: TRBJ1-1
V: TRBV5-4
size: .
D: .
CDR3: CASSLVARGTVNTEAFF
DNA: TGTGCCAGCAGCTTGGTTGCGCGGGGAACTGTGAACACTGAAGCTTTCTTT

J: TRBJ1-2
V: TRBV6-5
size: .
D: TRBD1
CDR3: CASMLTGPYGYTF
DNA: TGTGCCAGCATGCTGACAGGGCCCTATGGCTACACCTTC

J: TRBJ2-1
V: TRBV7-2
size: .
D: TRBD2
CDR3: CASSSSGSPYNEQFF
DNA: TGTGCCAGCAGCTCCAGCGGGAGCCCCTACAATGAGCAGTTCTTC

J: TRBJ2-7
V: TRBV10-3
size: few
D: TRBD1
CDR3: CAISGTGIYEQYF
DNA: TGTGCCATCAGTGGGACAGGGATCTACGAGCAGTACTTC